The clone carrying this T cell receptor (beta chain) was recorded once. Its antigen remains unidentified. Regarding time point: week 23, last vaccination. Every vaccination contained 300 ug of the mutant IDH1 20-mer peptide and was paired with topical imiquimod. The table came from immunoSEQ multiplex PCR; TCRdb's copy has only in-frame clones and leaves some out. The data hold roughly 74,000 clones, with roughly 85% observed a single time. The record originates from a study of a mutant IDH1 vaccine in newly diagnosed glioma. V gave up 2 bases and J gave up 1 base; unmatched junction bases: 3. CDR3 length: 15 residues. Germline-derived CDR1 and CDR2 are MNHEY and SVGAGI.

This material consisted of PBMCs, taken from a glioma patient whose treatment included an IDH1 peptide vaccine. This chain joins TRBV6-5 and TRBJ2-3, with TRBD1 matching over 7 bases. The clonotype originates from a woman between 50 and 59 years old with glioma. The CDR3 loop reads CASSYRDSRTDTQYF. The CDR3, as DNA: TGTGCCAGCAGTTACCGGGACAGCCGCACAGATACGCAGTATTTT.